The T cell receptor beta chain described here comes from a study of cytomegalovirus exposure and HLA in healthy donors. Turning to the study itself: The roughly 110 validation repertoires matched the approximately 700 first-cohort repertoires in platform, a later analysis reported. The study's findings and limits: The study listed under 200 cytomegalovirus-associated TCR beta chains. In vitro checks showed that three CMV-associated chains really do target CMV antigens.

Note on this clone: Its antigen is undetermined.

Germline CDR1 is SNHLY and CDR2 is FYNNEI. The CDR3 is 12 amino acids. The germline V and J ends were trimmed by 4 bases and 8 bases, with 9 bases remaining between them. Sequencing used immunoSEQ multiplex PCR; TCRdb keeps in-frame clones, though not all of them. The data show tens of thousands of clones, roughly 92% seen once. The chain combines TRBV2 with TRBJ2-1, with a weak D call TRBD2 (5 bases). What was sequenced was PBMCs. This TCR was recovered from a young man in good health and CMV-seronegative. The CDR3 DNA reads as TGTGCCAGCAGTGGGGGTAGCGATGAGCAGTTCTTC. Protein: CASSGGSDEQFF. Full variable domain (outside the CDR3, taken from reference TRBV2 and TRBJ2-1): EPEVTQTPSHQVTQMGQEVILRCVPISNHLYFYWYRQILGQKVEFLVSFYNNEISEKSEIFDDQFSVERPDGSNFTLKIRSTKLEDSAMYFCASSGGSDEQFFGPGTRLTVL.